These 3 T cell receptor beta chains were all obtained from the same sample, sequenced in a study of shared clonotypes between healthy human individuals. Using immunoSEQ multiplex PCR, the repertoire was profiled, and TCRdb retains in-frame clones only, with some absent. The table records 450,000 to 500,000 clones, 70% to 80% of them present only once. The sequenced material came from PBMCs. These receptors were taken from a woman aged 40 to 50 in good health. Some clones in this sample may be carry-over from other donors' samples.

CDR3 in amino acids: CASSLVDRGIRETQYF. Written as DNA, the CDR3 is TGCGCCAGCAGCTTAGTGGACAGGGGCATTAGGGAGACCCAGTACTTC. V and J are TRBV5-1 and TRBJ2-5, with TRBD1 identical over 9 bases. After removal of 2 bases from V and 5 bases from J, the junction contained 10 bases not matched to a gene. CDR1 SGHRS and CDR2 YFSETQ come from the germline V gene. This CDR3 region has 16 residues.

The chain couples TRBV28 to TRBJ1-5; no clear D gene. The V end lost 3 bases, the J end lost 0 bases, and 6 bases lay between the germline ends. The CDR3 is 14 amino acids. Germline CDR1 MDHEN, CDR2 SYDVKM. CDR3 protein: CASSFLSSNQPQHF. CDR3 sequence (DNA): TGTGCCAGCAGTTTCTTGAGTAGCAATCAGCCCCAGCATTTT. Full variable domain (outside the CDR3, taken from reference TRBV28 and TRBJ1-5): DVKVTQSSRYLVKRTGEKVFLECVQDMDHENMFWYRQDPGLGLRLIYFSYDVKMKEKGDIPEGYSVSREKKERFSLILESASTNQTSMYLCASSFLSSNQPQHFGDGTRLSIL.

This clone was detected only a few times. The chain recombines TRBV6-1 with TRBJ2-5; D possibly corresponds to TRBD1 (7 bases). With the DNA end fitting TRBJ2-7 better, the J assignment may be wrong. There are 15 residues in the CDR3. Germline CDR1 reads MNHNS; CDR2 reads SASEGT. This chain's CDR3 is CASSEEEGAHVEQYF. DNA of the CDR3: TGTGCCAGCAGTGAAGAGGAGGGGGCGCATGTCGAGCAGTACTTC.